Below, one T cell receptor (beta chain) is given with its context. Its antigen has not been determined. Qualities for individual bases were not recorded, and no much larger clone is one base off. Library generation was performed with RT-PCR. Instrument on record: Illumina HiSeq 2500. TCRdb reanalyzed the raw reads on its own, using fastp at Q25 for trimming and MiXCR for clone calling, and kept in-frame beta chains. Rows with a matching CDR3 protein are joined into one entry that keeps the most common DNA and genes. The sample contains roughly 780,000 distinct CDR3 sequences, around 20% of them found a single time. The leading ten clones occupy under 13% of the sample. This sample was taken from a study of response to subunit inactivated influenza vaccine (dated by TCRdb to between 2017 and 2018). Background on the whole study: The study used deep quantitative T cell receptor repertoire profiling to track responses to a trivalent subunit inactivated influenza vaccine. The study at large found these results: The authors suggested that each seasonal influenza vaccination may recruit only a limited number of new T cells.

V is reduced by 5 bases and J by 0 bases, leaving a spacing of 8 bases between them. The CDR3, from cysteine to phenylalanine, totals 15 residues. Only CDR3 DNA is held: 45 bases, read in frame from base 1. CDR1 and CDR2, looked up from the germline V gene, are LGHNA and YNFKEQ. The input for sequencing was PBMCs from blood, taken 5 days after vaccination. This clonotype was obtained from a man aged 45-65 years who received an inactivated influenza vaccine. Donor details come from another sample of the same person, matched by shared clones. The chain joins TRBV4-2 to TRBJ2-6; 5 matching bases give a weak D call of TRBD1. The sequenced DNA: TGTGCCAGCAGCTTCGGACACTCTGGGGCCAACGTCCTGACTTTC. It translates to CASSFGHSGANVLTF.